This T cell receptor (beta chain) was recovered during a study of blood T cell repertoires in COVID-19. Study as a whole: Donors in the United States, Italy and Spain gave samples during acute or convalescent COVID-19.

Only in-frame clones appear in the TCRdb table, and some are missing; sequencing was by immunoSEQ multiplex PCR. The sample lists about 150,000 clones, approximately 89% occurring once. Trimming cost V 5 bases and J 5 bases, with 19 bases left between them. The CDR3 sequence is 17 residues long. CDR1 is SEHNR, CDR2 FQNEAQ, per germline (reference sequence). The sample comprised peripheral blood. The sequence was obtained from a human donor in a cohort sampled during active COVID-19. The chain combines TRBV7-9 with TRBJ1-6; weak D call: TRBD1 (6 bases). The DNA for the CDR3 is TGTGCCAGCAGCCACATCGGAGGGGGGGCCCATAATTCACCCCTCCACTTT. It yields the protein CASSHIGGGAHNSPLHF.